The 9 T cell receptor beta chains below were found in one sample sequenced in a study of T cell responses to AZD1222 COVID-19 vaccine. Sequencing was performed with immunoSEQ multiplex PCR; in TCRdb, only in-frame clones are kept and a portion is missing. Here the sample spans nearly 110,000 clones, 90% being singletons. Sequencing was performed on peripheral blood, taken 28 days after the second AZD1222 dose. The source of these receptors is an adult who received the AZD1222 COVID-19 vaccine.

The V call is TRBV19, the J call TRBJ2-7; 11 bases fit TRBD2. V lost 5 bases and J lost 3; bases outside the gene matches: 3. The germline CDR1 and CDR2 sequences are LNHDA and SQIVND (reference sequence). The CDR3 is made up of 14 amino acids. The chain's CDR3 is CASSPLAGDYEQYF. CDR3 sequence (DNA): TGTGCCAGTAGTCCACTAGCGGGGGACTACGAGCAGTACTTC.

CDR3 sequence: CASSTGQVPYGPQHF. As DNA, the CDR3 is TGTGCCAGCAGCACCGGACAGGTTCCATACGGGCCCCAGCATTTT. The chain uses TRBV7-2 and TRBJ1-5; TRBD1 matches at 7 bases. Trimming at V came to 5 bases and at J to 9 bases, leaving 13 bases not matched to a gene. Germline V gene sequence: CDR1 SGHTA, CDR2 FQGNSA. The CDR3 has 15 residues. Full variable domain (outside the CDR3, taken from reference TRBV7-2 and TRBJ1-5): GAGVSQSPSNKVTEKGKDVELRCDPISGHTALYWYRQSLGQGLEFLIYFQGNSAPDKSGLPSDRFSAERTGGSVSTLTIQRTQQEDSAVYLCASSTGQVPYGPQHFGDGTRLSIL.

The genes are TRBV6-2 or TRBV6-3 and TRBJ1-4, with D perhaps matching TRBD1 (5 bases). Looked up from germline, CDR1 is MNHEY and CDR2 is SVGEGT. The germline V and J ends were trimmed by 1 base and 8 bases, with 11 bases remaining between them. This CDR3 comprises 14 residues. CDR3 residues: CASSYYGTGEKLFF. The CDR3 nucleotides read TGTGCCAGCAGTTACTACGGGACGGGGGAAAAACTGTTTTTT.

The CDR3 loop is CAISAGANTEAFF. The CDR3 DNA follows: TGTGCCATCAGTGCAGGGGCGAACACTGAAGCTTTCTTT. The rearrangement joins TRBV10-3 to TRBJ1-1; maybe TRBD1 (6 bases). Germline V lookup: CDR1 ENHRY, CDR2 SYGVKD. The V end was cut by 4 bases, the J end by 1 base, with 7 bases between. The length of the CDR3 is 13 residues.

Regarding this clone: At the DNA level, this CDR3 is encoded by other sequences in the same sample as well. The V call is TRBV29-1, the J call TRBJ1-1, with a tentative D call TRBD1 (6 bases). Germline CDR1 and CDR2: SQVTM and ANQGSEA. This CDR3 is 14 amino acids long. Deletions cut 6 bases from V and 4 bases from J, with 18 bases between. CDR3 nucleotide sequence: TGCAGCGTCGGGGGTGGTCAGGGGAGCACTGAAGCTTTCTTT. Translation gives CSVGGGQGSTEAFF.

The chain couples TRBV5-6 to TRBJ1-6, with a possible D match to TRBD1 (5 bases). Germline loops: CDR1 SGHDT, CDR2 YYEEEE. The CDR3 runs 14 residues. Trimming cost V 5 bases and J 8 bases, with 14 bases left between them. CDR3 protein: CASSQNRGDSPLHF. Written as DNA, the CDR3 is TGTGCCAGCAGTCAAAACCGAGGGGATTCACCCCTCCACTTT.

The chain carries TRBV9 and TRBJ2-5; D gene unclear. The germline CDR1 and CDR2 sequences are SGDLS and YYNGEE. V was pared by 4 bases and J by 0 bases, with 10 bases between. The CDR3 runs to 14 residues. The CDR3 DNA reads TGTGCCAGCAGCCCCCCAGAGGACCAAGAGACCCAGTACTTC. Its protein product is CASSPPEDQETQYF.

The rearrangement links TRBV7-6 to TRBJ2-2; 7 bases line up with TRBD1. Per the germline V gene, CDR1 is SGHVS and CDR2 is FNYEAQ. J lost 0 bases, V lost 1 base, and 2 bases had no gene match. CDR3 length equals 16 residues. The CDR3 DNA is TGTGCCAGCAGCTTAGAGAGGGGGCCGAACACCGGGGAGCTGTTTTTT. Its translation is CASSLERGPNTGELFF.

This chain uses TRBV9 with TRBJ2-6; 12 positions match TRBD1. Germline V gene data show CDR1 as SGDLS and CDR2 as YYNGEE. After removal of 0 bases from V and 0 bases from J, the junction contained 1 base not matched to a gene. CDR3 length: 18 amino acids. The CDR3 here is CASSVEGQGASGANVLTF. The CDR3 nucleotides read TGTGCCAGCAGCGTAGAGGGACAGGGGGCCTCTGGGGCCAACGTCCTGACTTTC.